What follows are 5 T cell receptor beta chains derived from one specimen sequenced in a study of beta chain features in type 1 diabetes. As every portion of the isolated RNA was reverse transcribed, the sequencing read expressed TCRB transcripts. The assay was immunoSEQ multiplex PCR, and TCRdb's table has in-frame clones only and misses some. The profile covers a few hundred thousand clones, with more than 13% appearing a single time and 0.019% taken by the ten largest. Sequenced material: naive CD4+ T cells from blood. Every receptor here comes from a woman aged 18-35 years in good health.

This clone has just a few counts. This rearrangement joins TRBV7-2 to TRBJ1-5; 7 bases match TRBD1. The length of the CDR3 is 14 residues. J lost 5 bases, V lost 5 bases, and 6 bases had no gene match. CDR1 and CDR2 from the germline V gene are SGHTA and FQGNSA. The CDR3 loop is CASSLGQVYQPQHF. The CDR3 bases are TGTGCCAGCAGCCTAGGACAGGTCTATCAGCCCCAGCATTTT.

The sample holds a few counts of this clone. This chain connects TRBV27 to TRBJ1-2; D gene ambiguous. Germline CDR1 and CDR2: MNHEY and SMNVEV (reference sequence). The V and J ends lost 3 bases and 0 bases respectively, with 5 bases between them. CDR3 length: 13 residues. CDR3 sequence: CASSFTANYGYTF. CDR3 nucleotide sequence: TGTGCCAGCAGTTTTACAGCTAACTATGGCTACACCTTC.

This clone appeared a few times. The rearrangement joins TRBV25-1 to TRBJ1-2; 7 nucleotides agree with TRBD1. Germline CDR1 is MGHDK and CDR2 is SYGVNS. The CDR3 is 16 residues long. The junction had 14 bases not matched to a gene; V was cut back by 2 bases and J by 8 bases. The CDR3 here is CASSEVGAGGRRGYTF. Here the CDR3 DNA reads TGTGCCAGCAGTGAAGTTGGGGCAGGGGGAAGACGGGGCTACACCTTC.

The rearrangement uses TRBV9 and TRBJ2-7, with TRBD1 matching over 11 bases. This CDR3 has 14 residues. Germline CDR1 reads SGDLS; CDR2 reads YYNGEE. V lost 4 bases and J lost 3; bases outside the gene matches: 3. The CDR3 reads CASSRDRGGYEQYF. The CDR3 coding sequence is TGTGCCAGCAGCCGGGACAGGGGGGGCTACGAGCAGTACTTC.

This chain connects TRBV5-1 to TRBJ2-3; 12 bases match TRBD2. Germline CDR1 and CDR2: SGHRS and YFSETQ. There are 17 residues in the CDR3. J lost 1 base, V lost 5 bases, and 8 bases had no gene match. In DNA, the CDR3 is TGCGCCAGCAGTTACCGACTAGCGGGAGAAGGCACAGATACGCAGTATTTT. The encoded protein is CASSYRLAGEGTDTQYF.